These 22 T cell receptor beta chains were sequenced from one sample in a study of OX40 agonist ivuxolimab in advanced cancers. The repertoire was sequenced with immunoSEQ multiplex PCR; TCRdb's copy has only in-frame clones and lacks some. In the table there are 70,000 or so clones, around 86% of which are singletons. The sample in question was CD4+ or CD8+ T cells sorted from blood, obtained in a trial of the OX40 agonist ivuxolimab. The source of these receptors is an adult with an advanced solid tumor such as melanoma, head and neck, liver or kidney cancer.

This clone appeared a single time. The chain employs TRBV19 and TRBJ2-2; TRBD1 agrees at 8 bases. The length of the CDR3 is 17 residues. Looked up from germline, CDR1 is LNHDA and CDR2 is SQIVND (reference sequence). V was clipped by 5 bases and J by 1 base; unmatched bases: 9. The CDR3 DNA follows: TGTGCCAGTAGTGCAGGACAGGGTGTAGGGAACACCGGGGAGCTGTTTTTT. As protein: CASSAGQGVGNTGELFF.

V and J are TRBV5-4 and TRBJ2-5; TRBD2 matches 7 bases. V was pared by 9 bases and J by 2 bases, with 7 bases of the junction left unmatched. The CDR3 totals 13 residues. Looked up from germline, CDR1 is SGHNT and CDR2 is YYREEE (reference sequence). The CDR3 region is CATQRELQETQYF. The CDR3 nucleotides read TGTGCCACCCAGCGGGAACTTCAAGAGACCCAGTACTTC.

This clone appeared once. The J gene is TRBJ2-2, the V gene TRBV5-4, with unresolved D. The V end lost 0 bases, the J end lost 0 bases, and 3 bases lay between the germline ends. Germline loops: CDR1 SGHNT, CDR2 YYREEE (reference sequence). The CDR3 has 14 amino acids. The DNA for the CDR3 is TGTGCCAGCAGCTTGGGTTCGAACACCGGGGAGCTGTTTTTT. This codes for CASSLGSNTGELFF. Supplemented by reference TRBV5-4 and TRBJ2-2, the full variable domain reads ETGVTQSPTHLIKTRGQQVTLRCSSQSGHNTVSWYQQALGQGPQFIFQYYREEENGRGNFPPRFSGLQFPNYSSELNVNALELDDSALYLCASSLGSNTGELFFGEGSRLTVL.

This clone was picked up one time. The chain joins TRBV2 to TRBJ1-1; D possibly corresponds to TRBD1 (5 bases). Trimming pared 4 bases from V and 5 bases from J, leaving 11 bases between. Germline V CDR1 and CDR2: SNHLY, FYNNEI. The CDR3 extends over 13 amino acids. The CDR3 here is CASSARVGTEAFF. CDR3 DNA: TGTGCCAGCAGTGCCAGGGTAGGGACTGAAGCTTTCTTT.

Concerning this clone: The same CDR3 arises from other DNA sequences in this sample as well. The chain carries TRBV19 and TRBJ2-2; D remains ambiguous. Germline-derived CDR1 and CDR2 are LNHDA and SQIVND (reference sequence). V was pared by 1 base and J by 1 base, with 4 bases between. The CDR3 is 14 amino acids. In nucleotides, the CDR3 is TGTGCCAGTAGTATAGGAGGGAACACCGGGGAGCTGTTTTTT. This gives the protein CASSIGGNTGELFF.

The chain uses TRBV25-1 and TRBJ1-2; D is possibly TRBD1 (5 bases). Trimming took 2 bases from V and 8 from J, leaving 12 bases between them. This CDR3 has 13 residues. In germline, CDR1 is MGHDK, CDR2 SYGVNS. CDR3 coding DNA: TGTGCCAGCAGTGAACCCCTTCGGGGCGGCTACACCTTC. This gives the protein CASSEPLRGGYTF.

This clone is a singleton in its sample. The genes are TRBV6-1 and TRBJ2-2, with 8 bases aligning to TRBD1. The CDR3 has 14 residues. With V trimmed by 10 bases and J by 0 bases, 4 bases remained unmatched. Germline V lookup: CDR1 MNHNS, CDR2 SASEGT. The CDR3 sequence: CATLQGANTGELFF. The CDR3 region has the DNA TGTGCCACTTTACAGGGGGCGAACACCGGGGAGCTGTTTTTT.

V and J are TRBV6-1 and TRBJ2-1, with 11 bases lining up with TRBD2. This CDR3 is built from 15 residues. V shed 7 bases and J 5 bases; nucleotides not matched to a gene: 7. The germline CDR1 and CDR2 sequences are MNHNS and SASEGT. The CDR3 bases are TGTGCCAGCACCCAGAGACTAGCGGGGAACAATGAGCAGTTCTTC. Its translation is CASTQRLAGNNEQFF.

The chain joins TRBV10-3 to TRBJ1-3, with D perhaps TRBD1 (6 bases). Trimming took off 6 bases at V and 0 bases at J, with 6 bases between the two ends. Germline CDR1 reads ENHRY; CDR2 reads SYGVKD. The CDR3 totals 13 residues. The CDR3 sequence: CAIRDSSGNTIYF. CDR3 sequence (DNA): TGTGCCATCAGGGACAGCTCTGGAAACACCATATATTTT.

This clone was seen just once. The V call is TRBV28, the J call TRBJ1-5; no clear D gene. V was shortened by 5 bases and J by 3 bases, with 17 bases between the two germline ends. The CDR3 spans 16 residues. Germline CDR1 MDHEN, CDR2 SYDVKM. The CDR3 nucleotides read TGTGCCAGCAGTCAGGACGGACTACTACTCAATCAGCCCCAGCATTTT. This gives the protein CASSQDGLLLNQPQHF.

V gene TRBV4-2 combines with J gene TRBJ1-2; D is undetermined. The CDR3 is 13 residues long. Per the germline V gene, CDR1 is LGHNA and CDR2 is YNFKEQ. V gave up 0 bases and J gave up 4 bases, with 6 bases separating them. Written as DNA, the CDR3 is TGTGCCAGCAGCCAAGAAAATACCTATGGCTACACCTTC. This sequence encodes CASSQENTYGYTF.

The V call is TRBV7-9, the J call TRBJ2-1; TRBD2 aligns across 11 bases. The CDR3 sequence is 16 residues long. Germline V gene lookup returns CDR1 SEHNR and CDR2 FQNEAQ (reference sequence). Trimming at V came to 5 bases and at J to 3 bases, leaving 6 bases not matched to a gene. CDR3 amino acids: CASSGSGGAFYNEQFF. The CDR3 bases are TGTGCCAGCAGCGGTAGCGGGGGGGCTTTCTACAATGAGCAGTTCTTC. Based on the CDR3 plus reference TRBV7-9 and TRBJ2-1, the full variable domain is DTGVSQNPRHKITKRGQNVTFRCDPISEHNRLYWYRQTLGQGPEFLTYFQNEAQLEKSRLLSDRFSAERPKGSFSTLEIQRTEQGDSAMYLCASSGSGGAFYNEQFFGPGTRLTVL.

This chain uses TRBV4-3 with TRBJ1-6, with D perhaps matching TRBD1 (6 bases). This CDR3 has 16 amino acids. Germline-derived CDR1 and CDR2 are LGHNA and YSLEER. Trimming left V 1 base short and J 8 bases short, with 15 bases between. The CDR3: CASSQGPTGLYSPLHF. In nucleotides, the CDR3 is TGCGCCAGCAGCCAAGGGCCGACAGGTTTATATTCACCCCTCCACTTT.

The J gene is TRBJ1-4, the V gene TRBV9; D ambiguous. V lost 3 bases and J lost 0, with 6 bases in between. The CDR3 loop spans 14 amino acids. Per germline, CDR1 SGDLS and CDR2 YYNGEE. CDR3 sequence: CASSAGATNEKLFF. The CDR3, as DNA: TGTGCCAGCAGCGCAGGAGCAACTAATGAAAAACTGTTTTTT.

The CDR3 DNA sequence: TGTGCCAGCAGCTTAGCCAGTGAAGTCAATGAGCAGTTCTTC. This translates into CASSLASEVNEQFF. The chain is built from TRBV11-3 and TRBJ2-1; D unresolved. Germline CDR1 SGHNT, CDR2 YENEEA. The CDR3 is made up of 14 amino acids. Trimming cost V 1 base and J 6 bases, with 10 bases left between them.

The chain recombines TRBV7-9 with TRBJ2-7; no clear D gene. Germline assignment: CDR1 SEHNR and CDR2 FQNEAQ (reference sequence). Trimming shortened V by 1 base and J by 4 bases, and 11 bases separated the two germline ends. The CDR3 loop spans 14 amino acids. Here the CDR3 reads CASSLGGSRYEQYF. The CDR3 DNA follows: TGTGCCAGCAGCTTAGGTGGGTCTCGGTACGAGCAGTACTTC.

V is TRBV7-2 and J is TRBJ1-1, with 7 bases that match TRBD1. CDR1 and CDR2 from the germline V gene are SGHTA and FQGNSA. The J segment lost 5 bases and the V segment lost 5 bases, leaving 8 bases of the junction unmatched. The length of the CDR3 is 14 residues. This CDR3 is CASSETGVRTEAFF. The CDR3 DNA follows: TGTGCCAGCAGCGAAACAGGGGTGAGAACTGAAGCTTTCTTT.

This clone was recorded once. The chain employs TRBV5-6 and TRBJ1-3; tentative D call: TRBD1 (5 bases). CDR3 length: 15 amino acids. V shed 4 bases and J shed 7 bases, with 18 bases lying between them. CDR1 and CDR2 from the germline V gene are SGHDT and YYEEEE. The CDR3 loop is CASSPVVGDLNTIYF. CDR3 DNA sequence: TGTGCCAGCAGCCCGGTTGTGGGGGATTTGAACACCATATATTTT.

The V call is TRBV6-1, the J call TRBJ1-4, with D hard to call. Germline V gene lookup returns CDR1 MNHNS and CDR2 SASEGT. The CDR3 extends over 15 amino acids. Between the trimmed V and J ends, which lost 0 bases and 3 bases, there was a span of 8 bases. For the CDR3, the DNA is TGTGCCAGCAGTGAAGCGCGGGTCTCTAATGAAAAACTGTTTTTT. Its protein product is CASSEARVSNEKLFF.

As DNA, the CDR3 is TGTGCCAGCACTTCCCCGCGGACAGGGGATGGCTACACCTTC. Translated: CASTSPRTGDGYTF. The chain recombines TRBV2 with TRBJ1-2, with 9 bases matching TRBD1. This CDR3 spans 14 amino acids. Germline lookup yields CDR1 SNHLY and CDR2 FYNNEI. Trimming removed 7 bases from V and 6 bases from J; junction bases left unmatched: 9.

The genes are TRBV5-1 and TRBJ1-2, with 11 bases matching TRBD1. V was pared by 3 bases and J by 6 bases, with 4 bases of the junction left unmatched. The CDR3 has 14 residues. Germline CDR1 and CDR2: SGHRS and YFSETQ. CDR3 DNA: TGCGCCAGCAGCTATGGACAGGGGGCCAATGGCTACACCTTC. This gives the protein CASSYGQGANGYTF.

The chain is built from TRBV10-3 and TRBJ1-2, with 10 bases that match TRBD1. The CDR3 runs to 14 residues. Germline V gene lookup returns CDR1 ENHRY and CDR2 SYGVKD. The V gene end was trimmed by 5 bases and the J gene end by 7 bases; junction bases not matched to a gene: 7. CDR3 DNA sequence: TGTGCCATCAGTCTCCTCCGGGACAGGGGTGGCTACACCTTC. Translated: CAISLLRDRGGYTF.